Shown below are 7 T cell receptor beta chains from a single sample sequenced in a study of OX40 agonist ivuxolimab in advanced cancers. Clones were sequenced by immunoSEQ multiplex PCR, and TCRdb holds only the in-frame ones, with some missing. The table lists more than 75,000 clones, approximately 90% of them singletons, with around 0.94% in the top ten. Here the sequenced sample was CD4+ or CD8+ T cells sorted from blood, taken in a trial of the OX40 agonist ivuxolimab. These receptors came from an adult with an advanced solid tumor such as melanoma, head and neck, liver or kidney cancer.

This chain connects TRBV2 to TRBJ1-5, with 7 nucleotides matching TRBD1. The CDR3 length is 15 residues. The germline CDR1 and CDR2 sequences are SNHLY and FYNNEI. Trimming at V came to 6 bases and at J to 3 bases, leaving 8 bases not matched to a gene. As DNA, the CDR3 is TGTGCCAGCAGGAAGGGGGGACAGCTCAATCAGCCCCAGCATTTT. This encodes CASRKGGQLNQPQHF.

The gene calls are TRBV5-1 and TRBJ1-6; tentative D call: TRBD1 (5 bases). V shed 0 bases and J shed 5 bases, with 9 bases lying between them. Germline V lookup: CDR1 SGHRS, CDR2 YFSETQ. The CDR3 is 15 residues long. This CDR3 reads CASSLVGGDNSPLHF. The CDR3 DNA sequence: TGCGCCAGCAGCTTGGTCGGGGGAGATAATTCACCCCTCCACTTT. Looking up the rest from reference TRBV5-1 and TRBJ1-6 gives the full variable domain: KAGVTQTPRYLIKTRGQQVTLSCSPISGHRSVSWYQQTPGQGLQFLFEYFSETQRNKGNFPGRFSGRQFSNSRSEMNVSTLELGDSALYLCASSLVGGDNSPLHFGNGTRLTVT.

For the CDR3, the DNA is TGTGCCTGGGAGCTAGGAGAGACCCAGTACTTC. It encodes CAWELGETQYF. The chain is built from TRBV30 and TRBJ2-5; D uncertain. From germline, CDR1 is GTSNPN and CDR2 SVGIG (reference sequence). Trimming shortened V by 5 bases and J by 4 bases, and 8 bases separated the two germline ends. CDR3 size: 11 residues.

The genes are TRBV7-6 and TRBJ1-2; 7 nucleotides agree with TRBD1. This CDR3 contains 13 residues. Germline lookup yields CDR1 SGHVS and CDR2 FNYEAQ. The ends lost 1 base at V and 5 bases at J; junction bases unmatched: 1. The CDR3 coding sequence is TGTGCCAGCAGCTTAGAACAGGGGTATGGCTACACCTTC. Its translation: CASSLEQGYGYTF.

The chain carries TRBV19 and TRBJ2-7, with TRBD1 matching 8 bases. Germline CDR1 reads LNHDA; CDR2 reads SQIVND (reference sequence). Trimming took 4 bases from V and 4 from J; bases not matched to a gene: 6. This CDR3 is 14 amino acids long. This chain's CDR3 is CASSRGQGIYEQYF. The CDR3, as DNA: TGTGCCAGTAGTAGAGGACAGGGAATTTACGAGCAGTACTTC.

This chain links TRBV6-5 with TRBJ1-1; D possibly corresponds to TRBD1 (5 bases). Trimming left V 6 bases short and J 7 bases short, with 12 bases between. CDR3 length: 12 residues. CDR1 and CDR2 from the germline V gene are MNHEY and SVGAGI. The CDR3 loop reads CASRTERGEAFF. In DNA, the CDR3 is TGTGCCAGCAGAACCGAAAGGGGTGAAGCTTTCTTT.

The chain recombines TRBV10-1 with TRBJ1-1; D perhaps matches TRBD1 (5 bases). V was trimmed by 0 bases and J by 5 bases, leaving 13 bases between them. CDR3 length equals 15 residues. Germline V gene data show CDR1 as WNHNN and CDR2 as SYGVQD (reference sequence). CDR3 in DNA: TGCGCCAGCAGTGAGTCGAATGCAGGGCGAACTGAAGCTTTCTTT. The encoded protein is CASSESNAGRTEAFF.